These 20 T cell receptor beta chains originate from one sample sequenced in a study of T cell responses to AZD1222 COVID-19 vaccine. Clones were read by immunoSEQ multiplex PCR, and TCRdb kept only the in-frame ones, dropping some. The repertoire includes about 86,000 clones, almost 80% of them detected once, and roughly 21% sits in the top ten. Sequencing used peripheral blood, obtained on day 0 of AZD1222 vaccination. All receptors come from an adult in good health.

J is TRBJ1-5 and V is TRBV5-1, with 7 bases aligning to TRBD1. Germline trimming cut 0 bases from V and 6 bases from J; bases unmatched to any gene: 6. The germline gives CDR1 SGHRS, CDR2 YFSETQ. This CDR3 contains 15 residues. This chain's CDR3 is CASSLGASGGQPQHF. The CDR3 region has the DNA TGCGCCAGCAGCTTGGGGGCCTCAGGGGGTCAGCCCCAGCATTTT.

The chain links TRBV11-2 to TRBJ2-2, with 14 bases that match TRBD2. Germline CDR1 and CDR2: SGHAT and FQNNGV. The CDR3 has 18 residues. The V gene end was trimmed by 5 bases and the J gene end by 0 bases; junction bases not matched to a gene: 5. The CDR3 region is CASSPRLAGGANTGELFF. Written as DNA, the CDR3 is TGTGCCAGCAGCCCCCGACTAGCGGGGGGGGCGAACACCGGGGAGCTGTTTTTT.

The genes are TRBV7-2 and TRBJ1-1; TRBD1 agrees at 9 bases. Germline trimming cut 4 bases from V and 7 bases from J; bases unmatched to any gene: 4. The germline gives CDR1 SGHTA, CDR2 FQGNSA. The CDR3 is made up of 13 amino acids. The CDR3 DNA reads as TGTGCCAGCAGCTCGAGACAGGGGGTTGAAGCTTTCTTT. Translating it yields CASSSRQGVEAFF. The full variable domain, in which reference TRBV7-2 and TRBJ1-1 provide the parts outside the CDR3, is GAGVSQSPSNKVTEKGKDVELRCDPISGHTALYWYRQSLGQGLEFLIYFQGNSAPDKSGLPSDRFSAERTGGSVSTLTIQRTQQEDSAVYLCASSSRQGVEAFFGQGTRLTVV.

This sequence joins TRBV5-4 and TRBJ1-6, with 9 bases that match TRBD1. Trimming at V came to 4 bases and at J to 9 bases, leaving 8 bases not matched to a gene. The CDR3 is 15 residues long. The germline gives CDR1 SGHNT, CDR2 YYREEE (reference sequence). The CDR3, as DNA: TGTGCCAGCAGCATCGCGGGGACAGGGAGTTCACCCCTCCACTTT. As protein: CASSIAGTGSSPLHF.

This chain links TRBV6-5 with TRBJ1-5; TRBD1 aligns across 8 bases. Germline values: CDR1 MNHEY, CDR2 SVGAGI. The CDR3 spans 15 residues. The V gene end was trimmed by 8 bases and the J gene end by 6 bases; junction bases not matched to a gene: 12. The CDR3: CASFGQGRGGQPQHF. As DNA, the CDR3 is TGTGCCAGCTTCGGACAGGGAAGGGGTGGTCAGCCCCAGCATTTT.

The genes are TRBV30 and TRBJ1-2; D is unclear. V gave up 8 bases and J gave up 7 bases, with 20 bases separating them. Per germline, CDR1 GTSNPN and CDR2 SVGIG (reference sequence). This CDR3 is built from 13 residues. CDR3 amino acids: CALKTRRRVGYTF. CDR3 sequence (DNA): TGTGCCCTAAAGACAAGGCGTCGAGTTGGCTACACCTTC. Supplemented by reference TRBV30 and TRBJ1-2, the full variable domain reads SQTIHQWPATLVQPVGSPLSLECTVEGTSNPNLYWYRQAAGRGLQLLFYSVGIGQISSEVPQNLSASRPQDRQFILSSKKLLLSDSGFYLCALKTRRRVGYTFGSGTRLTVV.

The V call is TRBV10-2, the J call TRBJ2-6, with D maybe TRBD1 (6 bases). V lost 10 bases and J 0 bases, leaving 19 bases between the germline ends. Germline CDR1 and CDR2: WSHSY and SAAADI. The CDR3 loop spans 17 amino acids. CDR3 DNA: TGCGCCACTCGGACAGCCCTAGACTCCTCTGGGGCCAACGTCCTGACTTTC. Translating gives CATRTALDSSGANVLTF.

The gene calls are TRBV27 and TRBJ2-1; TRBD2 matches 10 bases. This CDR3 region has 17 residues. The V gene end was trimmed by 5 bases and the J gene end by 8 bases; junction bases not matched to a gene: 15. CDR1 MNHEY and CDR2 SMNVEV come from the germline V gene (reference sequence). The CDR3 spells CASSHRLAGGVGYEQFF. The CDR3, as DNA: TGTGCCAGCAGTCATAGACTAGCGGGTGGTGTTGGGTATGAGCAGTTCTTC.

The chain joins TRBV5-4 to TRBJ1-6; 10 bases match TRBD1. Germline CDR1 SGHNT, CDR2 YYREEE (reference sequence). The CDR3 is made up of 14 amino acids. V was pared by 3 bases and J by 9 bases, with 3 bases of the junction left unmatched. The CDR3 is CASSWDRGGSPLHF. CDR3 DNA: TGTGCCAGCAGCTGGGACAGGGGTGGTTCACCCCTCCACTTT.

The chain recombines TRBV30 with TRBJ1-3; D call uncertain. The CDR3 has 15 amino acids. Germline V gene data show CDR1 as GTSNPN and CDR2 as SVGIG (reference sequence). Trimming removed 5 bases at V and 4 bases at J, with 18 bases between. As DNA, the CDR3 is TGTGCCTGGTCCCTCAGCGCTCGGTGGGGAAACACCATATATTTT. Translating gives CAWSLSARWGNTIYF.

The CDR3 bases are TGTGCCAGCAGCTTGGGAGGACAGGGCCACACTGAAGCTTTCTTT. Its protein product is CASSLGGQGHTEAFF. This chain uses TRBV5-4 with TRBJ1-1; 8 positions agree with TRBD1. The length of the CDR3 is 15 residues. The germline gives CDR1 SGHNT, CDR2 YYREEE (reference sequence). Trimming cost V 0 bases and J 3 bases; bases outside gene matches: 4.

The V call is TRBV11-2, the J call TRBJ2-3; D is undetermined. CDR1 is SGHAT, CDR2 FQNNGV, per germline. The CDR3 loop spans 12 amino acids. V was cut by 3 bases and J by 2 bases, with 3 bases left in between. The CDR3 protein is CASSLNTDTQYF. The DNA for the CDR3 is TGTGCCAGCAGCTTGAACACAGATACGCAGTATTTT.

The gene calls are TRBV6-5 and TRBJ1-4; possible D gene TRBD1, 6 bases. The CDR3 contains 14 residues. The germline CDR1 and CDR2 sequences are MNHEY and SVGAGI. Trimming shortened V by 2 bases and J by 7 bases, and 11 bases separated the two germline ends. CDR3 nucleotide sequence: TGTGCCAGCAGTTACACGGGGGCGATTGAAAAACTGTTTTTT. This sequence encodes CASSYTGAIEKLFF.

This rearrangement joins TRBV7-2 to TRBJ2-3; 10 positions match TRBD2. Germline CDR1 SGHTA, CDR2 FQGNSA. V gave up 6 bases and J gave up 2 bases; unmatched junction bases: 8. This CDR3 is 16 amino acids long. The CDR3 sequence: CASRVSGRPPTDTQYF. For the CDR3, the DNA is TGTGCCAGCAGGGTTAGCGGGAGGCCCCCCACAGATACGCAGTATTTT.

The chain carries TRBV18 and TRBJ1-4; maybe TRBD1 (6 bases). Germline CDR1 is KGHSH and CDR2 is LQKENI. The ends were cut back, 1 base at V and 5 bases at J, with 14 bases in the middle. The CDR3 is made up of 16 amino acids. CDR3: CASSPQTGSANEKLFF. The CDR3 DNA reads TGTGCCAGCTCACCACAAACAGGGTCCGCAAATGAAAAACTGTTTTTT. Based on the CDR3 plus reference TRBV18 and TRBJ1-4, the full variable domain is NAGVMQNPRHLVRRRGQEARLRCSPMKGHSHVYWYRQLPEEGLKFMVYLQKENIIDESGMPKERFSAEFPKEGPSILRIQQVVRGDSAAYFCASSPQTGSANEKLFFGSGTQLSVL.

The chain uses TRBV6-5 and TRBJ2-3, with no clear D. Trimming took 0 bases from V and 9 from J, leaving 16 bases between them. Germline loops: CDR1 MNHEY, CDR2 SVGAGI. This CDR3 spans 15 amino acids. The CDR3 reads CASSYSTPTYATQYF. The CDR3 bases are TGTGCCAGCAGTTACTCGACCCCTACCTACGCAACGCAGTATTTT.

CDR3 sequence: CATSDFREGQNEQYF. CDR3 DNA sequence: TGTGCCACCAGTGATTTTCGGGAGGGCCAAAACGAGCAGTACTTC. The chain is built from TRBV24-1 and TRBJ2-7, with 8 bases identical to TRBD2. The germline V gene has CDR1 KGHDR and CDR2 SFDVKD. CDR3 length equals 15 residues. Trimming at V came to 1 base and at J to 5 bases, leaving 6 bases not matched to a gene.

DNA of the CDR3: TGCGCCAGCAGCTTGAGGGGGACAGGGGATAGCACTGAAGCTTTCTTT. Its protein is CASSLRGTGDSTEAFF. The chain couples TRBV5-1 to TRBJ1-1; 10 positions match TRBD1. Germline V CDR1 and CDR2: SGHRS, YFSETQ. CDR3 length equals 16 residues. The trim removed 1 base at V and 4 bases at J, leaving 7 bases unmatched.

V is TRBV6-5 and J is TRBJ2-3; D unclear. V lost 6 bases and J 2 bases, leaving 15 bases between the germline ends. This CDR3 has 15 amino acids. Germline CDR1 and CDR2: MNHEY and SVGAGI. CDR3: CASRQSPHLTDTQYF. For the CDR3, the DNA is TGTGCCAGCAGGCAATCCCCACACCTCACAGATACGCAGTATTTT.

V gene TRBV2 combines with J gene TRBJ2-7; possibly TRBD2 for D (5 bases). This CDR3 has 14 amino acids. Germline CDR1 and CDR2: SNHLY and FYNNEI. V was clipped by 6 bases and J by 1 base, with 13 bases between them. As DNA, the CDR3 is TGTGCCAGCAGACGTAGCGAGACTTCCTACGAGCAGTACTTC. Encoded protein: CASRRSETSYEQYF.